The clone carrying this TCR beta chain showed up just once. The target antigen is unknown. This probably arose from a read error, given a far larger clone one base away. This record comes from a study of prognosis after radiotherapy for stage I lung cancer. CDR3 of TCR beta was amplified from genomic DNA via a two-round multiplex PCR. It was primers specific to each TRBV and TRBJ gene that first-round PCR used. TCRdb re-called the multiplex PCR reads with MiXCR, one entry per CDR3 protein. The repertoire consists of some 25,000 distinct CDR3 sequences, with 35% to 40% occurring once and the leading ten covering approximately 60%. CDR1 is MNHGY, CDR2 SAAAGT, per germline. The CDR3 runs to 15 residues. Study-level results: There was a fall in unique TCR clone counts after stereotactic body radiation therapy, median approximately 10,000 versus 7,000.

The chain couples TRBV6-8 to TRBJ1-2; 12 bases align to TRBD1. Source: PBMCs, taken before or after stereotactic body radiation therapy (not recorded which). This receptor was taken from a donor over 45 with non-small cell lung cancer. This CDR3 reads CASSGGTGGGYCYTF. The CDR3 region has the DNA TGTGCCAGCAGTGGTGGGACAGGGGGCGGCTATTGCTACACCTTC.